Sequencing of this T cell receptor beta chain was carried out in a study of identifying expanded T cells in peripheral blood. General study results and limits: Clone count variance between roughly 2-week samples rose with total template count.

This clone was detected only a few times. Its antigen is undetermined. Only in-frame clones appear in the TCRdb table, and some are missing; sequencing was by immunoSEQ multiplex PCR. The sample carries about 91,000 clones, roughly 86% recorded once. The sequenced material came from blood. The sequence was obtained from a person aged 18 to 70 in good health.

CDR3 sequence: CASSQNRGTEAFF. DNA of the CDR3: TGTGCCAGCAGCCAAAACAGGGGCACTGAAGCTTTCTTT. The chain joins TRBV7-2 to TRBJ1-1, with TRBD1 matching 7 bases. Losses at the gene ends were 5 bases for V and 4 bases for J; bases not matched to a gene: 4. The CDR3 sequence is 13 residues long. Germline V gene lookup returns CDR1 SGHTA and CDR2 FQGNSA.